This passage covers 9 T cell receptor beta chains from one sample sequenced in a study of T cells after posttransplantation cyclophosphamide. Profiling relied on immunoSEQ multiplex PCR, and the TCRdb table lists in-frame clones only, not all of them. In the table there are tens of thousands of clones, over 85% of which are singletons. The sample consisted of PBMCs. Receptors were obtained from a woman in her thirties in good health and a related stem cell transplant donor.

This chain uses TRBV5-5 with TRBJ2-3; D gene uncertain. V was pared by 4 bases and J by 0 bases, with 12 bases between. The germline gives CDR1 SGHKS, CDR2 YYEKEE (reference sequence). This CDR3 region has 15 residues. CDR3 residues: CASSQLPASTDTQYF. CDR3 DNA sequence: TGTGCCAGCAGCCAGCTTCCAGCTAGCACAGATACGCAGTATTTT.

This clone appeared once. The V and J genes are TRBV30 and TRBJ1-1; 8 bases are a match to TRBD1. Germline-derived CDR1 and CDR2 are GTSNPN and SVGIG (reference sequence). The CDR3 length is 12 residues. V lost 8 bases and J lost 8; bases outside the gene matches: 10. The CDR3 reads CALDRGRREAFF. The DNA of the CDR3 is TGTGCCCTTGACAGGGGACGTCGCGAAGCTTTCTTT.

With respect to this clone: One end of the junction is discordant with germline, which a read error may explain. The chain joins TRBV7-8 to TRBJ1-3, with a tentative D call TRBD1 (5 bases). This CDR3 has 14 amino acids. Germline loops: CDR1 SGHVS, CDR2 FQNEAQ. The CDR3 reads CASSFGDLGTTIYF. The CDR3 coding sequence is TGTGCCAGCAGCTTTGGGGACTTAGGAACCACCATATATTTT.

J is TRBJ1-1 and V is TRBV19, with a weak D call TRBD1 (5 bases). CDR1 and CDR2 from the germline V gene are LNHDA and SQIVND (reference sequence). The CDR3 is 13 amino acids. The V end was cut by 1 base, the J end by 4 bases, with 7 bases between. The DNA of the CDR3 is TGTGCCAGTAGTATAGGCAGGGCCACTGAAGCTTTCTTT. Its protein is CASSIGRATEAFF.

The CDR3 bases are TGTGCCATCAGTGAACTGGGACAGGGCCAGGATGGCTACACCTTC. This encodes CAISELGQGQDGYTF. The chain combines TRBV10-3 with TRBJ1-2; TRBD1 agrees at 9 bases. The CDR3 has 15 residues. Germline CDR1 and CDR2: ENHRY and SYGVKD. The junction had 8 bases not matched to a gene; V was cut back by 3 bases and J by 6 bases.

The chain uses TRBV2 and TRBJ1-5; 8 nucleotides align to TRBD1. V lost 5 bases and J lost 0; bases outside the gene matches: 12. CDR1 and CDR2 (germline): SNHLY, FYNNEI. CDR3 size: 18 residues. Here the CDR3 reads CASSSQGVPRYSNQPQHF. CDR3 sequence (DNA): TGTGCCAGCAGTTCACAGGGGGTGCCCCGATATAGCAATCAGCCCCAGCATTTT.

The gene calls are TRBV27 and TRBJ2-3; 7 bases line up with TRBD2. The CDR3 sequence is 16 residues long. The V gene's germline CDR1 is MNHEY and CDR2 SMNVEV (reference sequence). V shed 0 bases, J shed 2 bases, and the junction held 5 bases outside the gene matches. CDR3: CASSLSGGGDTDTQYF. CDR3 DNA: TGTGCCAGCAGTTTATCTGGCGGGGGAGACACAGATACGCAGTATTTT.

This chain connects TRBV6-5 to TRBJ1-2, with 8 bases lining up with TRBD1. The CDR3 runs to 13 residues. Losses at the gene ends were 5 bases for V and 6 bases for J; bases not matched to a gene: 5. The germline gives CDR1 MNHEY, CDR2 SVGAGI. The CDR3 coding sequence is TGTGCCAGCAGTGTGACAGGGGTCCATGGCTACACCTTC. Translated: CASSVTGVHGYTF.

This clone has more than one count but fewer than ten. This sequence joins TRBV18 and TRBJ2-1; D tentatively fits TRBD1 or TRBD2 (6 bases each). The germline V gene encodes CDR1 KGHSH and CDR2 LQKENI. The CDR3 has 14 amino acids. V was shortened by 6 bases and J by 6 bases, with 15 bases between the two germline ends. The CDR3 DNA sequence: TGTGCCAGCTCGTTGACAGGAGGGTTCAATGAGCAGTTCTTC. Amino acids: CASSLTGGFNEQFF.